This T cell receptor (beta chain) originates from a study of blood T cells in healthy people across ages. Then a second PCR, running roughly 7 to 11 cycles, was carried out with a sample-barcoded 5' primer and a J-beta primer mix. TCRdb re-analysed the 5' RACE reads in MiXCR, keeping a single row per CDR3 protein. The sample holds 450,000 to 600,000 distinct CDR3 sequences, roughly a quarter seen once. This CDR3 spans 14 amino acids. The V gene's germline CDR1 is SGHTA and CDR2 FQGNSA. The germline V and J ends were trimmed by 0 bases and 2 bases, with 8 bases remaining between them. The data also belong to a second study, concerning T cells of mothers and their children.

Sequencing was done on a sample of blood. This TCR derives from a boy aged 2 to 10 in good health. The chain recombines TRBV7-2 with TRBJ2-7; weak D call: TRBD1 (6 bases). CDR3 nucleotide sequence: TGTGCCAGCAGCTTAGCTGCAGGGGCCTACGAGCAGTACTTC. Translating it yields CASSLAAGAYEQYF.